This TCR beta chain was found in a study of T-cell reconstitution after alpha-beta-depleted transplantation in children. Germline CDR1 is SGHRS and CDR2 is YFSETQ. The CDR3 spans 15 residues. V was pared by 4 bases and J by 2 bases, with 8 bases of the junction left unmatched. Concerning this clonotype: Its antigen is unknown.

General study points: Several hundred expanded graft clones reportedly supplied alpha-beta T cells about two months after transplant. At one year after transplant, newly produced T cells mostly accounted for T-cell counts and diversity.

Unique molecular identifiers were used in preparing the TCRbeta library. From the PCR reads, TCRdb called clonotypes with MiXCR, one entry per CDR3 protein. The repertoire holds around 960,000 distinct CDR3 sequences, with less than 30% as singletons. The source was PBMCs, mostly from graft donor cells, collected 360 days after TCRalphabeta/CD19-depleted stem cell transplant. V usage is TRBV5-1 and J usage is TRBJ2-5; 7 nucleotides match TRBD1. This clonotype was obtained from a boy under two years old who had a stem cell transplant for SCID, so the T cells may come from the graft donor. The CDR3 DNA is TGCGCCAGCAGCCCAGAGACAGGGCGTCAAGAGACCCAGTACTTC. Translation: CASSPETGRQETQYF.